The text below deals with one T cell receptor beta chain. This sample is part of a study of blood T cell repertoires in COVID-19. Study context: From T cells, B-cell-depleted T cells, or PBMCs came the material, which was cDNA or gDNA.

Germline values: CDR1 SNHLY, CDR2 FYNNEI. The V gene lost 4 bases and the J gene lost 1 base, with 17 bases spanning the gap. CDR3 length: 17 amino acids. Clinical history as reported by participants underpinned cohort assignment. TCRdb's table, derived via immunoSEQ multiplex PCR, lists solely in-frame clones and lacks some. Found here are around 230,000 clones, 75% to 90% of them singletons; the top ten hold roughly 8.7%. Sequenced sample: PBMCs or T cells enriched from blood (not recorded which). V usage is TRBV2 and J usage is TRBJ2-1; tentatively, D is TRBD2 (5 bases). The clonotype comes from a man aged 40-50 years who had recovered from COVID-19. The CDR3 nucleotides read TGTGCCAGCAGTGTAGGGAGCCCCATCAGGTCCTACAATGAGCAGTTCTTC. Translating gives CASSVGSPIRSYNEQFF.